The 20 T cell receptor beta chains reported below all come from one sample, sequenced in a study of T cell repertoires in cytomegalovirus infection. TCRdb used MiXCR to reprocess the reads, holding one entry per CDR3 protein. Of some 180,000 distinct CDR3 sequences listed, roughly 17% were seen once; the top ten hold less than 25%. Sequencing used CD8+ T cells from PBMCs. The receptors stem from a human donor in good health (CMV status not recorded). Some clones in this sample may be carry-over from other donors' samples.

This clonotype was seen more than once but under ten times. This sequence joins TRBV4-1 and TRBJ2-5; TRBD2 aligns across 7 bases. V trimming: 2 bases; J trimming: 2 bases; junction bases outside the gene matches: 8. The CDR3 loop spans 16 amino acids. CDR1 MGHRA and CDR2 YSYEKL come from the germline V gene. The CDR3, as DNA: TGCGCCAGCAGCCAACCCGCTGCTAGCGGACAAGAGACCCAGTACTTC. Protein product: CASSQPAASGQETQYF.

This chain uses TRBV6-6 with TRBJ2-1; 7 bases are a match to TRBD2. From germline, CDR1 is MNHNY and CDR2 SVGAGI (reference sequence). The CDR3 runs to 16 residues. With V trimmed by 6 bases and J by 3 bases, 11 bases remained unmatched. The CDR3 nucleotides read TGTGCCAGCAGCTCCGGTGTCGGGGGGATCTACAATGAGCAGTTCTTC. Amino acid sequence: CASSSGVGGIYNEQFF.

The CDR3 spells CASSRFPPATSEQYF. Written as DNA, the CDR3 is TGCGCCAGCAGCCGTTTCCCCCCTGCCACTTCCGAGCAGTACTTC. The V and J genes are TRBV4-1 and TRBJ2-7; D remains ambiguous. Germline V gene data show CDR1 as MGHRA and CDR2 as YSYEKL. This CDR3 has 15 amino acids. V dropped 4 bases and J dropped 6 bases, with 19 bases sitting between them.

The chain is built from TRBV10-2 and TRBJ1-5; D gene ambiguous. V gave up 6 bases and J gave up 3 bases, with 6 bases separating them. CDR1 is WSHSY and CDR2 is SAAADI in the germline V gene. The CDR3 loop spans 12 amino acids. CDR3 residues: CASSHTNQPQHF. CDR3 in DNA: TGCGCCAGCAGCCATACCAATCAGCCCCAGCATTTT.

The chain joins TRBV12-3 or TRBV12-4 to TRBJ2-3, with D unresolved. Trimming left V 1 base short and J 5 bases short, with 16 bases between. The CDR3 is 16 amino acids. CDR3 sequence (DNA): TGTGCCAGCAGTTTAGGGGCCAACGGAAAGATAGATACGCAGTATTTT. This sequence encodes CASSLGANGKIDTQYF.

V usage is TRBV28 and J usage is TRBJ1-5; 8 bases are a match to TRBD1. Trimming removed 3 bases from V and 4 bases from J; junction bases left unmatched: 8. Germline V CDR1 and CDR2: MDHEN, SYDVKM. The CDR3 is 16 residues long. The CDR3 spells CASSFNGRGPNQPQHF. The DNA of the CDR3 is TGTGCCAGCAGTTTTAATGGCAGGGGGCCAAATCAGCCCCAGCATTTT.

For the CDR3, the DNA is TGTGCCAGCAGTTTGACTAGCGGGGGGGCCCTTGGCCATGAGCAGTTCTTC. It is translated as CASSLTSGGALGHEQFF. This sequence joins TRBV12-3 or TRBV12-4 and TRBJ2-1, with TRBD2 matching over 14 bases. The CDR3 has 17 amino acids. Germline trimming cut 3 bases from V and 8 bases from J; bases unmatched to any gene: 9.

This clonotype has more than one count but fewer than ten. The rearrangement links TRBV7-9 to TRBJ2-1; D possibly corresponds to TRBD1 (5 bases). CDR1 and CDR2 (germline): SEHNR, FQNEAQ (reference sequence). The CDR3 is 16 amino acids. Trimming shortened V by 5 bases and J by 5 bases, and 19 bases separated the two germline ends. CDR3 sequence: CASSQSTQGKNNEQFF. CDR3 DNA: TGTGCCAGCAGCCAATCAACCCAGGGAAAGAACAATGAGCAGTTCTTC. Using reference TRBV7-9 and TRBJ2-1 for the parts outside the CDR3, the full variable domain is DTGVSQNPRHKITKRGQNVTFRCDPISEHNRLYWYRQTLGQGPEFLTYFQNEAQLEKSRLLSDRFSAERPKGSFSTLEIQRTEQGDSAMYLCASSQSTQGKNNEQFFGPGTRLTVL.

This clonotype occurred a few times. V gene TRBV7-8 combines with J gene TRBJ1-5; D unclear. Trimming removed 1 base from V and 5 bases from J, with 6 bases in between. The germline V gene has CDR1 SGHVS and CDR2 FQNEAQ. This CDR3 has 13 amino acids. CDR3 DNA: TGTGCCAGCAGCTTAGGGCTTTATCAGCCCCAGCATTTT. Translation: CASSLGLYQPQHF. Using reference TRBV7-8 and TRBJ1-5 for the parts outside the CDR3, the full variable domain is GAGVSQSPRYKVAKRGQDVALRCDPISGHVSLFWYQQALGQGPEFLTYFQNEAQLDKSGLPSDRFFAERPEGSVSTLKIQRTQQEDSAVYLCASSLGLYQPQHFGDGTRLSIL.

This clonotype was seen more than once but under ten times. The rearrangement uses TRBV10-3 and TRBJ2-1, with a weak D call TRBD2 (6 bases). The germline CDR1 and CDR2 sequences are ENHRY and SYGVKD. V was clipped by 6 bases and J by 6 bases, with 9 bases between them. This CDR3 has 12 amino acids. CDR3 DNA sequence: TGTGCCATCAGGAGGACTATCAATGAGCAGTTCTTC. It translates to CAIRRTINEQFF.

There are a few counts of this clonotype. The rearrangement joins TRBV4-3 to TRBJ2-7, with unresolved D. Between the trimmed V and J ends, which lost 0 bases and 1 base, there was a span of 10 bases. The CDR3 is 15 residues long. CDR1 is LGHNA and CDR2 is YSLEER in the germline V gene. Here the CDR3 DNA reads TGCGCCAGCAGCCAAGATGACACGCTATCCTACGAGCAGTACTTC. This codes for CASSQDDTLSYEQYF.

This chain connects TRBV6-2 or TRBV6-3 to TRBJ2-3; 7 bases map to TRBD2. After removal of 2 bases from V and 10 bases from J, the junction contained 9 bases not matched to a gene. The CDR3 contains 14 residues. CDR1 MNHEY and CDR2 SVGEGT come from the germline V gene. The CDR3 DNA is TGTGCCAGCAGTTACCGTCCGGGACTATATCCGCAGTATTTT. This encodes CASSYRPGLYPQYF.

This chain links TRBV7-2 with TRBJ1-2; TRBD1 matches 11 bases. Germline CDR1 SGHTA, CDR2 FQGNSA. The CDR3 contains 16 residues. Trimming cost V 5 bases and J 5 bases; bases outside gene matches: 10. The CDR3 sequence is CASSIWTGGQGYGYTF. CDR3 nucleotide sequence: TGTGCCAGCAGCATATGGACAGGGGGCCAGGGGTATGGCTACACCTTC.

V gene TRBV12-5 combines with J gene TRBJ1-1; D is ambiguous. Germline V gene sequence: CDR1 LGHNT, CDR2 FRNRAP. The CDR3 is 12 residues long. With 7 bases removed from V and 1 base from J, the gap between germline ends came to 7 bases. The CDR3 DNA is TGTGCTAGTGCGGGAGGGAACACTGAAGCTTTCTTT. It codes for CASAGGNTEAFF.

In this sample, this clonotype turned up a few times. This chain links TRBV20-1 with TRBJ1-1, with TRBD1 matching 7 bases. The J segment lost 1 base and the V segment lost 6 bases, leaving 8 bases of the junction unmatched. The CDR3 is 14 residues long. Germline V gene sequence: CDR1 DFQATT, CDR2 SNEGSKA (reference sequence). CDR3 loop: CSADREFPNTEAFF. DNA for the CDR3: TGCAGTGCCGACAGGGAGTTTCCGAACACTGAAGCTTTCTTT.

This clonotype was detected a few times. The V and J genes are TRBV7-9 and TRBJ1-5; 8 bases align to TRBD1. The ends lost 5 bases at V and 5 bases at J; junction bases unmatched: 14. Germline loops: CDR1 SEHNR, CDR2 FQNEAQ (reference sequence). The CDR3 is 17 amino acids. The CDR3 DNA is TGTGCCAGCAGCATCTCTCCGGGACAGGACTTTTATCAGCCCCAGCATTTT. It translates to CASSISPGQDFYQPQHF.

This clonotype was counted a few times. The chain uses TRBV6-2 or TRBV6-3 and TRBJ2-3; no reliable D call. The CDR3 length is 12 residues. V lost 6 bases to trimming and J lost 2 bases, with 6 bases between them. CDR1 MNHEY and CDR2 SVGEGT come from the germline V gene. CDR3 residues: CASRGNTDTQYF. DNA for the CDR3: TGTGCCAGCAGGGGAAACACAGATACGCAGTATTTT.

CDR3 region: CASSVGVGLRTGNTIYF. DNA for the CDR3: TGTGCCAGCAGCGTAGGAGTGGGGCTGAGAACTGGAAACACCATATATTTT. The V gene is TRBV9, the J gene TRBJ1-3, with a possible D match to TRBD1 (5 bases). The CDR3 is made up of 17 amino acids. Germline V gene data show CDR1 as SGDLS and CDR2 as YYNGEE. V lost 0 bases to trimming and J lost 2 bases, with 15 bases between them.

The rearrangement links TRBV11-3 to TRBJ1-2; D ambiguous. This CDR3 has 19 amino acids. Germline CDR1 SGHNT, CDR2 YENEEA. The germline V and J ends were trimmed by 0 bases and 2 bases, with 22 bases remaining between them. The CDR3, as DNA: TGTGCCAGCAGCTTAGAACTTCGCTACAAAGGACGCAGAAACTATGGCTACACCTTC. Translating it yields CASSLELRYKGRRNYGYTF.

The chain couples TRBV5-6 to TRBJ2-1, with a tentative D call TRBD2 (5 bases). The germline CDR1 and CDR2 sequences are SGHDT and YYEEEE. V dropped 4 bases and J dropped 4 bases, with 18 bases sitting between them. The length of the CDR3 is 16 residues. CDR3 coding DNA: TGTGCCAGCAGCCCACTAACGCGGGTTTCGTACAATGAGCAGTTCTTC. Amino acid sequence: CASSPLTRVSYNEQFF.